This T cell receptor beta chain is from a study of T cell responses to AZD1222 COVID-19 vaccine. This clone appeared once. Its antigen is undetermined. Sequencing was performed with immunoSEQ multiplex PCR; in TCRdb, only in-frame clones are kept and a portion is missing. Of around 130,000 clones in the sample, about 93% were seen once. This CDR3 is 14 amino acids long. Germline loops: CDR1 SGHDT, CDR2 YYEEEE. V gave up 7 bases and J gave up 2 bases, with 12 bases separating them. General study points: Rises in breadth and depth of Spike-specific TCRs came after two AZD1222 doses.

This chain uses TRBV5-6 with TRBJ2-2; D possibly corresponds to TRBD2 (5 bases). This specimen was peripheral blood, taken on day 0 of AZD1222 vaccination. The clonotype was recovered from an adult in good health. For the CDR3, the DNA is TGTGCCAGCCGACGGGGTGCTAACACCGGGGAGCTGTTTTTT. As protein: CASRRGANTGELFF.